This T cell receptor (beta chain) was obtained from a study of radiation and T cells in renal cell carcinoma. Time point specified: blood 4 weeks post-SBRT, at nephrectomy. Treatment specified: 15 Gy SBRT to primary tumor, nephrectomy 4 weeks later. Data came from immunoSEQ multiplex PCR; TCRdb stores just in-frame clones and leaves some out. Of 150,000 to 200,000 clones in the sample, 88% were seen once. The TCR sequence derives from a woman aged 45-59 years with renal cell carcinoma. The sample here was blood, taken from a patient whose treatment included radiotherapy and nephrectomy.

CDR3 nucleotide sequence: TGCAGTGCTAGGGGTTCAGAGACCCAGTACTTC. Translation: CSARGSETQYF. V is TRBV20-1 and J is TRBJ2-5; D is undetermined. The V and J ends lost 3 bases and 4 bases respectively, with 6 bases between them. Per germline, CDR1 DFQATT and CDR2 SNEGSKA (reference sequence). The length of the CDR3 is 11 residues.